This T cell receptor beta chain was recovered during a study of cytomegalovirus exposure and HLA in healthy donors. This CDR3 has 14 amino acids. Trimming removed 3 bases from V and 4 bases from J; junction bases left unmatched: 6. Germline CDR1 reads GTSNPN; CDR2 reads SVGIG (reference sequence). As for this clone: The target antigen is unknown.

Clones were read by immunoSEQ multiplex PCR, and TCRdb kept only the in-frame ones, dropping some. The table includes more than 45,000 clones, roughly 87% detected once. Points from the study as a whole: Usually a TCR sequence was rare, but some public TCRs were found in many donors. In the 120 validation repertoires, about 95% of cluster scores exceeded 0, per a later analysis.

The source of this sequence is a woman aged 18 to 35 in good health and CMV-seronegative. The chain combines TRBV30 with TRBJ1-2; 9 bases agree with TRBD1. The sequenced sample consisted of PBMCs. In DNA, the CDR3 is TGTGCCTGGAGATCCGGGACAGGGTCCTATGGCTACACCTTC. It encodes CAWRSGTGSYGYTF.